Each of the 2 T cell receptor beta chains below was sequenced from the same sample in a study of cytomegalovirus exposure and HLA in healthy donors. Produced via immunoSEQ multiplex PCR; TCRdb's table is partial and in-frame only. Counted here are 200,000 to 250,000 clones, over 80% occurring once; the ten biggest clones make up roughly 6%. Sequencing was carried out using PBMCs. These receptors all stem from a woman under 30 in good health and CMV-seronegative.

Regarding this clone: Different DNA sequences within this sample yield the same CDR3. The rearrangement links TRBV5-1 to TRBJ2-2; D is ambiguous. The CDR3 runs to 14 residues. Germline V gives CDR1 SGHRS, CDR2 YFSETQ. Trimming took 4 bases from V and 4 from J, leaving 11 bases between them. CDR3 in DNA: TGCGCCAGCAGCCTTGGTCGTTCCACCGGGGAGCTGTTTTTT. Protein sequence: CASSLGRSTGELFF.

This chain joins TRBV30 and TRBJ1-1; no definite D call. Trimming removed 0 bases from V and 10 bases from J, with 15 bases in between. The CDR3 runs to 13 residues. Germline assignment: CDR1 GTSNPN and CDR2 SVGIG (reference sequence). CDR3 amino acids: CAWSVRGGRRAFF. DNA for the CDR3: TGTGCCTGGAGTGTACGTGGAGGGCGGCGAGCTTTCTTT.